The 22 T cell receptor beta chains in this list originate from one sample, sequenced in a study of blood T cell repertoires in COVID-19. Measured with immunoSEQ multiplex PCR; TCRdb has only the in-frame clones, and not every one. This sample carries 450,000 or so clones, around nine tenths of them seen once, and the ten largest clones take 0.75% to 0.85%. Material for sequencing was peripheral blood. The receptors shown here come from a man aged 18 to 29 with COVID-19, enrolled during active disease.

DNA of the CDR3: TGTGCCAGCAGCTTGGGGAGGGGGTGGAATGAGCAGTTCTTC. It encodes CASSLGRGWNEQFF. V and J are TRBV27 and TRBJ2-1, with a weak D call TRBD2 (7 bases). The V end was cut by 6 bases, the J end by 7 bases, with 16 bases between. The CDR3 consists of 14 residues. Germline V gene sequence: CDR1 MNHEY, CDR2 SMNVEV (reference sequence).

The chain uses TRBV6-6 and TRBJ2-1; D unresolved. Germline lookup yields CDR1 MNHNY and CDR2 SVGAGI (reference sequence). Trimming pared 8 bases from V and 4 bases from J, leaving 12 bases between. The CDR3 sequence is 13 residues long. CDR3 DNA: TGTGCCAGCCGGAGCGACCTGTACAATGAGCAGTTCTTC. The encoded protein is CASRSDLYNEQFF.

As DNA, the CDR3 is TGTGCCAGTAGGATCACGGGGAACACCGGGGAGCTGTTTTTT. As protein: CASRITGNTGELFF. V gene TRBV19 combines with J gene TRBJ2-2; D is ambiguous. V lost 6 bases, J lost 1 base, and 9 bases lay in between. Germline values: CDR1 LNHDA, CDR2 SQIVND (reference sequence). The CDR3 spans 14 residues.

V and J are TRBV5-6 and TRBJ1-2; D perhaps matches TRBD1 (5 bases). CDR3 length: 15 amino acids. Germline CDR1 and CDR2: SGHDT and YYEEEE. V was pared by 1 base and J by 7 bases, with 17 bases between. The DNA for the CDR3 is TGTGCCAGCAGCTTGATGTCTGTATCAGGGCTTGGCTACACCTTC. This sequence encodes CASSLMSVSGLGYTF.

The V gene is TRBV7-8, the J gene TRBJ2-1, with no clear D. Per the germline V gene, CDR1 is SGHVS and CDR2 is FQNEAQ. Trimming took 5 bases from V and 4 from J, leaving 15 bases between them. CDR3 length equals 15 residues. CDR3 sequence (DNA): TGTGCCAGCAGCCCTGGGCGCCGAAGATACAATGAGCAGTTCTTC. Amino acid sequence: CASSPGRRRYNEQFF.

A single count supports this clone. This chain links TRBV6-6 with TRBJ1-1; 7 nucleotides match TRBD1. The ends lost 5 bases at V and 4 bases at J; junction bases unmatched: 13. The CDR3 loop spans 16 amino acids. Looked up from germline, CDR1 is MNHNY and CDR2 is SVGAGI (reference sequence). The CDR3 sequence is CASSRNSQGVGTEAFF. The CDR3 nucleotides read TGTGCCAGCAGTCGAAACTCCCAGGGGGTTGGCACTGAAGCTTTCTTT.

The CDR3 nucleotides read TGTGCCAGCAGCCAAGGTTCAAGGACAGGCCTTTACGAGCAGTACTTC. It encodes CASSQGSRTGLYEQYF. This rearrangement joins TRBV14 to TRBJ2-7, with 7 positions matching TRBD1. The J segment lost 4 bases and the V segment lost 1 base, leaving 10 bases of the junction unmatched. The germline CDR1 and CDR2 sequences are SGHDN and FVKESK. This CDR3 has 16 residues.

This chain links TRBV5-1 with TRBJ1-4, with D tentatively TRBD1 (5 bases). CDR1 and CDR2 (germline): SGHRS, YFSETQ. The V and J ends lost 7 bases and 5 bases respectively, with 15 bases between them. The CDR3 loop spans 14 amino acids. DNA for the CDR3: TGCGCCAGCGGGACTGCGGAGGGAAATGAAAAACTGTTTTTT. Residues: CASGTAEGNEKLFF.

In this sample, this clone turned up a few times. This sequence joins TRBV5-4 and TRBJ1-6; no firm D call. Germline CDR1 SGHNT, CDR2 YYREEE (reference sequence). Trimming removed 0 bases at V and 8 bases at J, with 9 bases between. This CDR3 region has 14 residues. DNA of the CDR3: TGTGCCAGCAGCTTGGGGAGGGCTGATTCACCCCTCCACTTT. Its protein product is CASSLGRADSPLHF.

The V gene is TRBV27, the J gene TRBJ1-1; D is perhaps TRBD1 (5 bases). Trimming took off 5 bases at V and 7 bases at J, with 23 bases between the two ends. The CDR3 sequence is 16 residues long. Germline CDR1 reads MNHEY; CDR2 reads SMNVEV (reference sequence). For the CDR3, the DNA is TGTGCCAGCAGTGAAGCAGGGATTTTGGGGCGAGGTGAAGCTTTCTTT. This sequence encodes CASSEAGILGRGEAFF.

This chain uses TRBV30 with TRBJ1-1; 9 bases fit TRBD1. V shed 4 bases, J shed 5 bases, and the junction held 8 bases outside the gene matches. This CDR3 is 14 amino acids long. From germline, CDR1 is GTSNPN and CDR2 SVGIG (reference sequence). The CDR3 DNA follows: TGTGCCTGGACTCCGGACAGGGGTTGGACTGAAGCTTTCTTT. It codes for CAWTPDRGWTEAFF.

The chain joins TRBV20-1 to TRBJ2-7; TRBD2 agrees at 7 bases. The V gene's germline CDR1 is DFQATT and CDR2 SNEGSKA (reference sequence). The CDR3 runs 14 residues. Unmatched junction bases numbered 8, after V lost 3 bases and J lost 3 bases. This CDR3 reads CSASGLADRYEQYF. Here the CDR3 DNA reads TGCAGTGCTAGTGGTCTAGCGGACCGCTACGAGCAGTACTTC.

The rearrangement uses TRBV5-1 and TRBJ2-7; 11 bases fit TRBD1. V lost 4 bases, J lost 6 bases, and 9 bases stayed unmatched. CDR1 and CDR2 from the germline V gene are SGHRS and YFSETQ. The CDR3 is 15 amino acids. The CDR3 reads CASSAGTGGGLEQYF. The CDR3 coding sequence is TGCGCCAGCAGCGCAGGGACAGGGGGAGGCCTCGAGCAGTACTTC.

The chain links TRBV19 to TRBJ1-3, with no clear D. The length of the CDR3 is 14 residues. V was trimmed by 6 bases and J by 2 bases, leaving 11 bases between them. CDR1 and CDR2 (germline): LNHDA, SQIVND (reference sequence). The CDR3 DNA sequence: TGTGCCAGTAGCGGCCTTGGGCCTGGAAACACCATATATTTT. It translates to CASSGLGPGNTIYF.

This clone was seen just once. The chain combines TRBV6-5 with TRBJ1-1; the match to TRBD1 covers 8 bases. Germline lookup yields CDR1 MNHEY and CDR2 SVGAGI. CDR3 length: 15 residues. Trimming removed 6 bases from V and 3 bases from J; junction bases left unmatched: 9. Here the CDR3 reads CASRGVVQGDTEAFF. In DNA form, the CDR3 reads TGTGCCAGCAGGGGAGTGGTACAGGGGGACACTGAAGCTTTCTTT.

This sequence joins TRBV25-1 and TRBJ2-7, with 8 bases matching TRBD2. CDR1 and CDR2 from the germline V gene are MGHDK and SYGVNS. This CDR3 is 14 amino acids long. The ends lost 1 base at V and 5 bases at J; junction bases unmatched: 4. The CDR3 nucleotides read TGTGCCAGCAGTGAATTTCGAGCGGGAGACGAGCAGTACTTC. Residues: CASSEFRAGDEQYF.

The chain carries TRBV7-9 and TRBJ1-2; TRBD1 aligns across 10 bases. Germline CDR1 reads SEHNR; CDR2 reads FQNEAQ (reference sequence). The V segment lost 3 bases and the J segment 0 bases; nucleotides outside the gene matches: 7. This CDR3 comprises 17 residues. CDR3 nucleotide sequence: TGTGCCAGCAGCTTGGCCCTGACAGGGGGCCCTAACTATGGCTACACCTTC. This codes for CASSLALTGGPNYGYTF. Complete variable domain (other parts from reference TRBV7-9 and TRBJ1-2): DTGVSQNPRHKITKRGQNVTFRCDPISEHNRLYWYRQTLGQGPEFLTYFQNEAQLEKSRLLSDRFSAERPKGSFSTLEIQRTEQGDSAMYLCASSLALTGGPNYGYTFGSGTRLTVV.

The chain employs TRBV11-2 and TRBJ1-4; 9 bases fit TRBD1. V lost 6 bases to trimming and J lost 4 bases; unmatched junction nucleotides: 9. The CDR3 covers 16 residues. Germline loops: CDR1 SGHAT, CDR2 FQNNGV. The CDR3 region has the DNA TGTGCCAGCAGGTTGTTAAGGGGACAGGGTAATGAAAAACTGTTTTTT. As protein: CASRLLRGQGNEKLFF. Variable domain in full (rest from reference TRBV11-2 and TRBJ1-4): EAGVAQSPRYKIIEKRQSVAFWCNPISGHATLYWYQQILGQGPKLLIQFQNNGVVDDSQLPKDRFSAERLKGVDSTLKIQPAKLEDSAVYLCASRLLRGQGNEKLFFGSGTQLSVL.

The chain combines TRBV9 with TRBJ1-2; no reliable D call. Trimming removed 2 bases from V and 4 bases from J, with 9 bases in between. CDR1 is SGDLS and CDR2 is YYNGEE in the germline V gene. This CDR3 is built from 13 residues. The CDR3 spells CASSVGQAYGYTF. The CDR3 DNA reads TGTGCCAGCAGCGTGGGTCAGGCCTATGGCTACACCTTC. Using reference TRBV9 and TRBJ1-2 for the parts outside the CDR3, the full variable domain is DSGVTQTPKHLITATGQRVTLRCSPRSGDLSVYWYQQSLDQGLQFLIQYYNGEERAKGNILERFSAQQFPDLHSELNLSSLELGDSALYFCASSVGQAYGYTFGSGTRLTVV.

This chain uses TRBV14 with TRBJ2-7; 10 bases map to TRBD1. Trimming removed 4 bases from V and 5 bases from J; junction bases left unmatched: 5. This CDR3 region has 14 residues. The germline V gene encodes CDR1 SGHDN and CDR2 FVKESK. The CDR3 DNA sequence: TGTGCCAGCAGCCCGGGACAGGGGTGGAACGAGCAGTACTTC. Its translation is CASSPGQGWNEQYF.

This clone was seen just once. The V gene is TRBV11-3, the J gene TRBJ2-3, with 15 positions matching TRBD2. There are 20 residues in the CDR3. With V trimmed by 6 bases and J by 5 bases, 18 bases remained unmatched. Germline V gene lookup returns CDR1 SGHNT and CDR2 YENEEA. The CDR3 region has the DNA TGTGCCAGCAGTTACCCCGGACTAGCGGGAGGGCCGTCTACAGAAGATACGCAGTATTTT. Translating it yields CASSYPGLAGGPSTEDTQYF.

The rearrangement links TRBV27 to TRBJ2-7; tentative D call: TRBD2 (6 bases). Looked up from germline, CDR1 is MNHEY and CDR2 is SMNVEV (reference sequence). The ends were cut back, 3 bases at V and 4 bases at J, with 16 bases in the middle. This CDR3 has 15 residues. CDR3 DNA: TGTGCCAGCAGTTTCATAGGCGGAGGAGGGTACGAGCAGTACTTC. Residues: CASSFIGGGGYEQYF.